This T cell receptor (beta chain) was retrieved from a study of vaccination and CD4 T cells after COVID-19. The Oncomine TCR Beta short-read assay was applied to DNA of cultured CD4+ T cells. Each CDR3 protein is one row after TCRdb ran MiXCR on the PCR reads. The table has thousands of distinct CDR3 sequences, around 50% seen once. V lost 0 bases and J 1 base, leaving 4 bases between the germline ends. This CDR3 has 13 residues. Germline-derived CDR1 and CDR2 are SGDLS and YYNGEE. Of note for this clonotype: What it binds is unknown.

Treatment reported: approximately 9-day PBMC culture with coronavirus spike peptide pools or control peptides (ViraFEST assay). This TCR was sampled from a human donor who had recovered from COVID-19. Sample: CD4+ T cells from blood, cultured in vitro. This chain links TRBV9 with TRBJ1-1; D not resolved. The CDR3 reads CASSVEGNTEAFF. Written as DNA, the CDR3 is TGTGCCAGCAGCGTAGAAGGGAACACTGAAGCTTTCTTT.